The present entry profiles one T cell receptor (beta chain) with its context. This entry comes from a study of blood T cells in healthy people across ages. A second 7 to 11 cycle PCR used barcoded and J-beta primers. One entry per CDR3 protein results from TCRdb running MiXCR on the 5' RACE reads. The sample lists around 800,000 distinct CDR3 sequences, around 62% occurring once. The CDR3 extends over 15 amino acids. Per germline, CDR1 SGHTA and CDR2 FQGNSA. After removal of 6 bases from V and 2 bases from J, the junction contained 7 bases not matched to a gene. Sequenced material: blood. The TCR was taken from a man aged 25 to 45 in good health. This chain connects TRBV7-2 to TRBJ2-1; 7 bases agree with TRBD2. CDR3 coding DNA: TGTGCCAGCAGTCAAACGCGGGGGACCTACAATGAGCAGTTCTTC. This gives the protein CASSQTRGTYNEQFF.